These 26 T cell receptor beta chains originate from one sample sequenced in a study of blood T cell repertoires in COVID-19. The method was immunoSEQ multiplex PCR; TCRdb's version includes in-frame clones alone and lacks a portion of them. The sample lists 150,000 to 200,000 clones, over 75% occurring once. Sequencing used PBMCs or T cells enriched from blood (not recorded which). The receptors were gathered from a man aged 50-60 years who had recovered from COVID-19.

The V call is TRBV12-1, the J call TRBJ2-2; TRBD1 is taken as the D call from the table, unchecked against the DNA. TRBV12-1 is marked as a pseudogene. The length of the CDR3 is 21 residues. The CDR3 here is CASSFKLHYRDRGGNTGELFF. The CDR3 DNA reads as TGTGCCAGCAGCTTTAAACTGCATTACCGGGACAGGGGGGGGAACACCGGGGAGCTGTTTTTT.

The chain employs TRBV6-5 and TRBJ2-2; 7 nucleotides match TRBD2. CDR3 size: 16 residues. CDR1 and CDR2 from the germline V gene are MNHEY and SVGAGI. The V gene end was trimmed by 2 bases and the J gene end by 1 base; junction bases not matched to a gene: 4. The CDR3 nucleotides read TGTGCCAGCAGTTACGCAGCGGGGAAGAACACCGGGGAGCTGTTTTTT. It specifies CASSYAAGKNTGELFF.

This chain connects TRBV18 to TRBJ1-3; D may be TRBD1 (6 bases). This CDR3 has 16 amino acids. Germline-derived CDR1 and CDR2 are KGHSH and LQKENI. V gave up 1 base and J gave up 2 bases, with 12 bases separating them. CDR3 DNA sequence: TGTGCCAGCTCACCACTCAAGAACAGGGCTGGAAACACCATATATTTT. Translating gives CASSPLKNRAGNTIYF. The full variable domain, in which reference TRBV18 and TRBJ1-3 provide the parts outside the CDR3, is NAGVMQNPRHLVRRRGQEARLRCSPMKGHSHVYWYRQLPEEGLKFMVYLQKENIIDESGMPKERFSAEFPKEGPSILRIQQVVRGDSAAYFCASSPLKNRAGNTIYFGEGSWLTVV.

CDR3: CASSLRGLNTEAFF. CDR3 coding DNA: TGTGCCAGCAGTCTAAGGGGGCTTAACACTGAAGCTTTCTTT. This rearrangement joins TRBV6-5 to TRBJ1-1; the match to TRBD1 covers 7 bases. V trimming: 5 bases; J trimming: 2 bases; junction bases outside the gene matches: 5. The CDR3 loop spans 14 amino acids. Germline loops: CDR1 MNHEY, CDR2 SVGAGI.

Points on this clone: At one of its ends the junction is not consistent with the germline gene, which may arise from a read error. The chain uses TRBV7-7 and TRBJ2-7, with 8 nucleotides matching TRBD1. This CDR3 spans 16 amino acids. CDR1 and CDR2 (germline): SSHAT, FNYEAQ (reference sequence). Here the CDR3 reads CASSLAGQGGLHEQYF. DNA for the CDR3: TGTGCTAGCAGCTTAGCCGGACAGGGTGGTCTCCACGAGCAGTACTTC.

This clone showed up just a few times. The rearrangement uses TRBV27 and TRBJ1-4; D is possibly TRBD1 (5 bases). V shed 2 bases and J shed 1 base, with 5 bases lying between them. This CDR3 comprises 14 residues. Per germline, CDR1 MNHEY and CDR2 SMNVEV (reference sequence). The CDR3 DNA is TGTGCCAGCAGTTTACAGGGAACTAATGAAAAACTGTTTTTT. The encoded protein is CASSLQGTNEKLFF. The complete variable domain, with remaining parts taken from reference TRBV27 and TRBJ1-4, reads EAQVTQNPRYLITVTGKKLTVTCSQNMNHEYMSWYRQDPGLGLRQIYYSMNVEVTDKGDVPEGYKVSRKEKRNFPLILESPSPNQTSLYFCASSLQGTNEKLFFGSGTQLSVL.

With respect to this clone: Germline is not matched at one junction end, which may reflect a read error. The CDR3 sequence: CASNLAWVPFGGLYGYTF. The CDR3 region has the DNA TGTGCCAGCAACTTAGCCTGGGTCCCTTTCGGTGGACTCTATGGCTACACCTTC. The rearrangement joins TRBV13 to TRBJ1-2; no clear D gene. CDR1 and CDR2 from the germline V gene are PRHDT and FYEKMQ (reference sequence). This CDR3 has 18 residues.

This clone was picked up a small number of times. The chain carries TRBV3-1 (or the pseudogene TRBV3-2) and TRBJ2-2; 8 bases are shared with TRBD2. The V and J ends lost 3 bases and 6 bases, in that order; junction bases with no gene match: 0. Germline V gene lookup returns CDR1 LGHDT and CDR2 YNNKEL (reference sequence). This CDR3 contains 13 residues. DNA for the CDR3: TGTGCCAGCAGCCAGGGACTAGCCGGGGAGCTGTTTTTT. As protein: CASSQGLAGELFF.

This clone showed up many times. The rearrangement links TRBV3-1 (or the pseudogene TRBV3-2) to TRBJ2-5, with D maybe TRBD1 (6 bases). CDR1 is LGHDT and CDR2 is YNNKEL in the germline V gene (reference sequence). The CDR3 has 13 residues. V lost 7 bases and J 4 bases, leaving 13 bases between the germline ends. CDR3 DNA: TGTGCCAGCACAGGGGTGTCGCGAGAGACCCAGTACTTC. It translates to CASTGVSRETQYF.

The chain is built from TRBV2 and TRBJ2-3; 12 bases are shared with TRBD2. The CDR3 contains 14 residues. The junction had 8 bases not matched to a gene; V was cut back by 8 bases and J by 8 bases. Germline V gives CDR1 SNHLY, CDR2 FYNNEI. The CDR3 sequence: CASLKGLAGSTQYF. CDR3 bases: TGTGCCAGCTTGAAAGGACTAGCGGGAAGTACGCAGTATTTT.

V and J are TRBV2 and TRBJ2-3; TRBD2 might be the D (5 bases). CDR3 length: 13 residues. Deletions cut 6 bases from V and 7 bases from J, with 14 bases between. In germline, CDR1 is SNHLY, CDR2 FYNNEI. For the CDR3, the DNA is TGTGCCAGCAGCCCCAGGACGGGAAATACGCAGTATTTT. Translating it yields CASSPRTGNTQYF.

The DNA for the CDR3 is TGTGCCAGCAGTTTTTCCGGGACAGGGAATGAAAAACTGTTTTTT. It translates to CASSFSGTGNEKLFF. V and J are TRBV28 and TRBJ1-4; 9 nucleotides agree with TRBD1. The CDR3 sequence is 15 residues long. Trimming took 3 bases from V and 5 from J; bases not matched to a gene: 4. Germline V gene data show CDR1 as MDHEN and CDR2 as SYDVKM.

The CDR3 sequence: CASSLGGQGVYEQYF. The CDR3 DNA reads as TGTGCCAGCAGTCTGGGGGGACAGGGAGTCTACGAGCAGTACTTC. This rearrangement joins TRBV6-5 to TRBJ2-7, with 9 positions matching TRBD1. V was pared by 5 bases and J by 3 bases, with 8 bases of the junction left unmatched. The CDR3 length is 15 residues. The germline V gene encodes CDR1 MNHEY and CDR2 SVGAGI.

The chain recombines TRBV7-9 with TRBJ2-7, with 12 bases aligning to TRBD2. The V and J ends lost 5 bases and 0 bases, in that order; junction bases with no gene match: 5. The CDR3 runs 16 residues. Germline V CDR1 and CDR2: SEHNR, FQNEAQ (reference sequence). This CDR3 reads CASSVTSGRSSYEQYF. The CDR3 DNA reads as TGTGCCAGCAGCGTTACTAGCGGGAGGAGCTCCTACGAGCAGTACTTC.

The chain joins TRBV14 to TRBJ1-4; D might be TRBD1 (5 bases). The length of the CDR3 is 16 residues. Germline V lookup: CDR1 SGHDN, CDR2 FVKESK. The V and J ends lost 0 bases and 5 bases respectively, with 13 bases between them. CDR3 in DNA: TGTGCCAGCAGCCAAGATTTCGAGGAGGGGAATGAAAAACTGTTTTTT. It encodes CASSQDFEEGNEKLFF.

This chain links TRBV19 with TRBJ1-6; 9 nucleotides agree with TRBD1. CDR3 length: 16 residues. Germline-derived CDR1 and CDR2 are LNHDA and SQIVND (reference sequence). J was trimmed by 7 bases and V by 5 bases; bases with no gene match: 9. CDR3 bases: TGTGCCAGTAGTGCGAAAACAGGGGGCGGGAATTCACCCCTCCACTTT. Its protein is CASSAKTGGGNSPLHF.

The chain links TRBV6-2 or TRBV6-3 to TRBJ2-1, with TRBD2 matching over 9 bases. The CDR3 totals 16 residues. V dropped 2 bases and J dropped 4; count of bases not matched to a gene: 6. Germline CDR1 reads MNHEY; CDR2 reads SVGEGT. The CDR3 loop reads CASSYPLAGYYNEQFF. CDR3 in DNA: TGTGCCAGCAGTTACCCACTAGCGGGCTATTACAATGAGCAGTTCTTC.

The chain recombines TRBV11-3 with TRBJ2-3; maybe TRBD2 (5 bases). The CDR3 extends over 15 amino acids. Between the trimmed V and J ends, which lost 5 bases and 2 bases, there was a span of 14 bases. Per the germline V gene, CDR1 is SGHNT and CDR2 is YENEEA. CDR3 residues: CASSPGWESTDTQYF. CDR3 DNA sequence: TGTGCCAGCAGCCCCGGGTGGGAGTCCACAGATACGCAGTATTTT.

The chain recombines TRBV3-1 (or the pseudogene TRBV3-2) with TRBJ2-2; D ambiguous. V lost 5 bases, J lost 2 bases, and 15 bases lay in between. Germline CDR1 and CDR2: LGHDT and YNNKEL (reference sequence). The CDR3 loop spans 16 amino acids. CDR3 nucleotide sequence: TGTGCCAGCAGCTCCCCCGGAGCTCCAAACACCGGGGAGCTGTTTTTT. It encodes CASSSPGAPNTGELFF.

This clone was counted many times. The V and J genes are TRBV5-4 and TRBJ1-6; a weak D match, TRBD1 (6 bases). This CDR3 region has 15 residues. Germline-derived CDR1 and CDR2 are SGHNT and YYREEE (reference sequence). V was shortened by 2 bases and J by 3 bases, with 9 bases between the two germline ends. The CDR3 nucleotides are TGTGCCAGCAGCTTCCAACAGGGCTATAATTCACCCCTCCACTTT. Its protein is CASSFQQGYNSPLHF. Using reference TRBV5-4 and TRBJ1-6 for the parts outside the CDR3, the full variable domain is ETGVTQSPTHLIKTRGQQVTLRCSSQSGHNTVSWYQQALGQGPQFIFQYYREEENGRGNFPPRFSGLQFPNYSSELNVNALELDDSALYLCASSFQQGYNSPLHFGNGTRLTVT.

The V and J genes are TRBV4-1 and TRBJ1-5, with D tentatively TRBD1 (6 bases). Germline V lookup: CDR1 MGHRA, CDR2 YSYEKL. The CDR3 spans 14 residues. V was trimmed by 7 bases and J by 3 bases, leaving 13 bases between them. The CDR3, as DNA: TGCGCCAGCAAACCACAGGGAACCAATCAGCCCCAGCATTTT. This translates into CASKPQGTNQPQHF.

In DNA, the CDR3 is TGTGCCACCATTCATCCTAAGCCGAACACTGAAGCTTTCTTT. It specifies CATIHPKPNTEAFF. The V and J genes are TRBV24-1 and TRBJ1-1; D is undetermined. Looked up from germline, CDR1 is KGHDR and CDR2 is SFDVKD. Trimming cost V 8 bases and J 1 base, with 13 bases left between them. The CDR3 is 14 residues long.

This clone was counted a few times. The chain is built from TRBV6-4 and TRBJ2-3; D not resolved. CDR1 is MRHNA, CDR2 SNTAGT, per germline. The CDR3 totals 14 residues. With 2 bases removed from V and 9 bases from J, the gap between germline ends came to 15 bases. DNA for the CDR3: TGTGCCAGCAGTGACAAAACAGAGTCCGAGACGCAGTATTTT. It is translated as CASSDKTESETQYF.

The CDR3 DNA sequence: TGTGCCAGTAGGACGACAGGGAAGAGGAGCAATCAGCCCCAGCATTTT. Residues: CASRTTGKRSNQPQHF. The chain has TRBV19 and TRBJ1-5; 7 bases line up with TRBD1. The trim removed 6 bases at V and 1 base at J, leaving 9 bases unmatched. From germline, CDR1 is LNHDA and CDR2 SQIVND (reference sequence). CDR3 length: 16 amino acids.

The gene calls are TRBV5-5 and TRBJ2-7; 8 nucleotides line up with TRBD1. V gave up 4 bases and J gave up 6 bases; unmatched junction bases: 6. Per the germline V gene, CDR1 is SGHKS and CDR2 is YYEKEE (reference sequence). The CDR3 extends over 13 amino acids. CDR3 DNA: TGTGCCAGCAGCCTATCGGACAGGGTCGAGCAGTACTTC. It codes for CASSLSDRVEQYF.

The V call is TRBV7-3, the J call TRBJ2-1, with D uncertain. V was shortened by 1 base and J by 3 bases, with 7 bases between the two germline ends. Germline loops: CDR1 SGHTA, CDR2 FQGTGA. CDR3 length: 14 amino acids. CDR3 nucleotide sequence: TGTGCCAGCAGCTTAAATACTGGCTACAATGAGCAGTTCTTC. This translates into CASSLNTGYNEQFF.